This T cell receptor beta chain was captured by sequencing in a study of T cells in tuberculosis. Across the study: The T cells targeted glucose monomycolate, a mycobacterial lipid, via CD1B.

The data were produced by immunoSEQ multiplex PCR, yet TCRdb's version contains in-frame clones alone and is incomplete. The sample has approximately 31,000 clones, roughly 83% seen once; the top ten hold less than 5.5%. Time point: new active TB diagnosis, blood taken before or within 7 days of starting treatment. Each donor contributed roughly 100,000 T cells on average, unsorted. CDR1 is KGHSH and CDR2 is LQKENI in the germline V gene. The germline V and J ends were trimmed by 0 bases and 5 bases, with 7 bases remaining between them. CDR3 length: 14 amino acids. The receptor was isolated from an adult with tuberculosis. The chain employs TRBV18 and TRBJ2-2; D uncertain. The source material was PBMCs, sampled at tuberculosis diagnosis. DNA of the CDR3: TGTGCCAGCTCACCACCGGCGGTTACCGGGGAGCTGTTTTTT. Residues: CASSPPAVTGELFF.